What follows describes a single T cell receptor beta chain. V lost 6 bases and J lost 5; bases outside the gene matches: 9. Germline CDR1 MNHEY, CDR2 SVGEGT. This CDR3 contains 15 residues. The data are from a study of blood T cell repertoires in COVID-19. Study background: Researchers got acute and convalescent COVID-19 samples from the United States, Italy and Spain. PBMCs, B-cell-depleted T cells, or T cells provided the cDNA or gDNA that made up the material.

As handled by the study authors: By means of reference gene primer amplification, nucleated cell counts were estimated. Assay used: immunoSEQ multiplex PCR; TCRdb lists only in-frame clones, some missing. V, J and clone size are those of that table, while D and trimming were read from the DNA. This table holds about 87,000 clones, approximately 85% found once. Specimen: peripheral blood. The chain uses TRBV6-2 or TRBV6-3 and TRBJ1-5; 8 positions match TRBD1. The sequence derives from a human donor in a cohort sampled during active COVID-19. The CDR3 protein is CASSAQGAQYQPQHF. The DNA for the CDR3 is TGTGCCAGCAGCGCTCAGGGGGCTCAGTATCAGCCCCAGCATTTT.